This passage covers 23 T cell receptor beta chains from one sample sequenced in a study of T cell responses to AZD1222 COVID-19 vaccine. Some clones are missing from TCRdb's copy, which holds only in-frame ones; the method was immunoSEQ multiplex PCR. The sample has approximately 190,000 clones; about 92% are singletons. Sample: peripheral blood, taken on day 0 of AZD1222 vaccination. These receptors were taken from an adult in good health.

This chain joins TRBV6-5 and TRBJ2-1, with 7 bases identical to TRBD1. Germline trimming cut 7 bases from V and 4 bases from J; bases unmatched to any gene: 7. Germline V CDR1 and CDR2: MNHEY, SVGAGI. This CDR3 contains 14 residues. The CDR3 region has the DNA TGTGCCAGCACCGTGAGGGGGCGGTACAATGAGCAGTTCTTC. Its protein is CASTVRGRYNEQFF.

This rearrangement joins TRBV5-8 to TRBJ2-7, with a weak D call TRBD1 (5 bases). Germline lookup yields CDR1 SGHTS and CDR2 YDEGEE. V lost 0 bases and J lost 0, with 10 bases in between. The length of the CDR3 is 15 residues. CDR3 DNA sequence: TGTGCCAGCAGCTTGGAACAGGCGAGCTCCTACGAGCAGTACTTC. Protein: CASSLEQASSYEQYF.

The CDR3 loop reads CASSDRGKDTQYF. In DNA form, the CDR3 reads TGTGCCAGCAGTGACAGGGGGAAAGATACGCAGTATTTT. J is TRBJ2-3 and V is TRBV6-4; tentatively, D is TRBD1 (6 bases). Trimming cost V 2 bases and J 5 bases, with 8 bases left between them. Germline V CDR1 and CDR2: MRHNA, SNTAGT. The CDR3 extends over 13 amino acids.

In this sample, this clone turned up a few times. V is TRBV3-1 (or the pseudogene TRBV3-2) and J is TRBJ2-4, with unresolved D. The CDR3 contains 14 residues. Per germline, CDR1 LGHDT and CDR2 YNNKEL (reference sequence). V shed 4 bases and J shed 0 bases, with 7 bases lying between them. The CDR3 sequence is CASSPEIAKNIQYF. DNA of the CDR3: TGTGCCAGCAGCCCAGAGATAGCCAAAAACATTCAGTACTTC.

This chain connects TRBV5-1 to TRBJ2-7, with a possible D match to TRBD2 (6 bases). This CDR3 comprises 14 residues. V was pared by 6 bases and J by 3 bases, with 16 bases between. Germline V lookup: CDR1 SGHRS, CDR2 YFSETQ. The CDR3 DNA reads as TGCGCCAGCACCGGGGGTGGGTTGGACTACGAGCAGTACTTC. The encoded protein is CASTGGGLDYEQYF.

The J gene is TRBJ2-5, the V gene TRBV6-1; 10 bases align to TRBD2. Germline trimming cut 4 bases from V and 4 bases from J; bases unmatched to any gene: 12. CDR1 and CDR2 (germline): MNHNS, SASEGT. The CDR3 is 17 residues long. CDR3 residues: CASSVGLAGDGGETQYF. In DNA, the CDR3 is TGTGCCAGCAGTGTAGGGCTAGCGGGGGATGGGGGAGAGACCCAGTACTTC.

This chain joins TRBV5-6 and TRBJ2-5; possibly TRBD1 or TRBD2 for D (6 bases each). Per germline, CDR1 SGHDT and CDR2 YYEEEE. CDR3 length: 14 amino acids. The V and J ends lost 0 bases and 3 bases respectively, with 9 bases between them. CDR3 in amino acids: CASSLVGGEETQYF. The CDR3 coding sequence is TGTGCCAGCAGCTTGGTCGGGGGCGAAGAGACCCAGTACTTC.

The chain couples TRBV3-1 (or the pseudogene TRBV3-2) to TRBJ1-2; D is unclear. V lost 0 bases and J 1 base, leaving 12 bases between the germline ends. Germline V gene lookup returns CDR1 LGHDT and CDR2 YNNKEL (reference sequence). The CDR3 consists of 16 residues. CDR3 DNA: TGTGCCAGCAGCCAAGATCCCATGCAGCTTAACTATGGCTACACCTTC. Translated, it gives CASSQDPMQLNYGYTF.

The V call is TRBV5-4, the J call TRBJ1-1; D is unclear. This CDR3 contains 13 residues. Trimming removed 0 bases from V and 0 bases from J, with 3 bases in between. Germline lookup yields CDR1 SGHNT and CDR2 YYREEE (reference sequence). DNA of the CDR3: TGTGCCAGCAGCTTGGCCCTGAACACTGAAGCTTTCTTT. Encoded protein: CASSLALNTEAFF.

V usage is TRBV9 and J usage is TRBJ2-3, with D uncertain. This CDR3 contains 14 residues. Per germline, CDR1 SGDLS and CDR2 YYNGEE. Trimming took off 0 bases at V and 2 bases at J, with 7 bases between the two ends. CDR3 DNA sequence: TGTGCCAGCAGCGTAGGCGCATCCACAGATACGCAGTATTTT. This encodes CASSVGASTDTQYF.

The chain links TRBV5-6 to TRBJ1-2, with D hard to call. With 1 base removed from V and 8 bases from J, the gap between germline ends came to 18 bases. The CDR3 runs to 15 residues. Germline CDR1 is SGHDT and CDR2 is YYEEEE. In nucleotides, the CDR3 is TGTGCCAGCAGCTTGAAGCCGACGGACGCCTGGGGCTACACCTTC. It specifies CASSLKPTDAWGYTF.

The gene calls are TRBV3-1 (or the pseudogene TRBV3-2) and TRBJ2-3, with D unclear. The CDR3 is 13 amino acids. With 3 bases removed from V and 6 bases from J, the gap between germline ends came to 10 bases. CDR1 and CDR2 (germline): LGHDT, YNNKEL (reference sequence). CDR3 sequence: CASSHAAGDTQYF. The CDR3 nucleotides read TGTGCCAGCAGCCATGCAGCCGGGGATACGCAGTATTTT.

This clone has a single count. CDR3 protein: CASRHTRDRVHEQYF. The CDR3 nucleotides are TGTGCCAGTCGACACACCCGGGACAGGGTCCACGAGCAGTACTTC. The rearrangement uses TRBV19 and TRBJ2-7, with 9 bases that match TRBD1. Germline CDR1 LNHDA, CDR2 SQIVND (reference sequence). After removal of 8 bases from V and 5 bases from J, the junction contained 13 bases not matched to a gene. The CDR3 is made up of 15 amino acids.

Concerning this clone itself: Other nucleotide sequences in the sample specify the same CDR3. DNA of the CDR3: TGTGCCAGCTCACCTGACGATTCACCCCTCCACTTT. Its protein product is CASSPDDSPLHF. The rearrangement links TRBV18 to TRBJ1-6; D remains unclear. The CDR3 spans 12 residues. V lost 3 bases to trimming and J lost 8 bases, with 5 bases between them. The V gene's germline CDR1 is KGHSH and CDR2 LQKENI.

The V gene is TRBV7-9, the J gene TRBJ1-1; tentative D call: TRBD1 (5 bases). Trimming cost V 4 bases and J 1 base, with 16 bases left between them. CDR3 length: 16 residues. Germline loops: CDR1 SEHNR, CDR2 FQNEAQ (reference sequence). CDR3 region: CASSSPQGGKNTEAFF. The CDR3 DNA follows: TGTGCCAGCAGCTCCCCGCAGGGCGGTAAGAACACTGAAGCTTTCTTT. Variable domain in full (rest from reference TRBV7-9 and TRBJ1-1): DTGVSQNPRHKITKRGQNVTFRCDPISEHNRLYWYRQTLGQGPEFLTYFQNEAQLEKSRLLSDRFSAERPKGSFSTLEIQRTEQGDSAMYLCASSSPQGGKNTEAFFGQGTRLTVV.

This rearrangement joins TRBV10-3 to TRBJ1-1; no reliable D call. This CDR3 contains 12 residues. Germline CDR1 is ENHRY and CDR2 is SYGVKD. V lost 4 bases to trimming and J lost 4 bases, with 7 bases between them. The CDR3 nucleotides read TGTGCCATCAGTGCCCATAGCACTGAAGCTTTCTTT. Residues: CAISAHSTEAFF.

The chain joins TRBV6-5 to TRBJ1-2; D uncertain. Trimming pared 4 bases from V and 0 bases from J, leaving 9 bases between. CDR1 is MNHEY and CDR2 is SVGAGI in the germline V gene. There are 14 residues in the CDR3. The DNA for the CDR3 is TGTGCCAGCAGTTTGATAGACGCTAACTATGGCTACACCTTC. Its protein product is CASSLIDANYGYTF.

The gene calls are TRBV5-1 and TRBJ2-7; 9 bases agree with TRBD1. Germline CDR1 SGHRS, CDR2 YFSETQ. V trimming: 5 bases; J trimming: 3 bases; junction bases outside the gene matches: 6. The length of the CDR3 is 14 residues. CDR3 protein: CASRPGQGFYEQYF. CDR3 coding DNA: TGCGCCAGCAGACCGGGACAGGGATTCTACGAGCAGTACTTC.

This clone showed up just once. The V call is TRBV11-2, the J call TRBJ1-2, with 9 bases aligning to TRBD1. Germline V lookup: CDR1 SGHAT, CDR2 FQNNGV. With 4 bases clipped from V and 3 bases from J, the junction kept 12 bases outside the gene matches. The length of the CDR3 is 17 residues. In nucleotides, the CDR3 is TGTGCCAGCAGCTGGGGACAGGGCGGTTGGGGTTACTATGGCTACACCTTC. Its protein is CASSWGQGGWGYYGYTF. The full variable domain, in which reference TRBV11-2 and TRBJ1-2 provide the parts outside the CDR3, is EAGVAQSPRYKIIEKRQSVAFWCNPISGHATLYWYQQILGQGPKLLIQFQNNGVVDDSQLPKDRFSAERLKGVDSTLKIQPAKLEDSAVYLCASSWGQGGWGYYGYTFGSGTRLTVV.

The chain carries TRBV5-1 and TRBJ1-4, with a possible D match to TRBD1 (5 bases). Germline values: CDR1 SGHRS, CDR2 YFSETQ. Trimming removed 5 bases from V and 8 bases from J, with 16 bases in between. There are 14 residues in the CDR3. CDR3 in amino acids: CASSNTDSGEKLFF. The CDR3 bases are TGCGCCAGCAGTAACACCGACAGTGGCGAAAAACTGTTTTTT. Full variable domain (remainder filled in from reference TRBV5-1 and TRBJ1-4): KAGVTQTPRYLIKTRGQQVTLSCSPISGHRSVSWYQQTPGQGLQFLFEYFSETQRNKGNFPGRFSGRQFSNSRSEMNVSTLELGDSALYLCASSNTDSGEKLFFGSGTQLSVL.

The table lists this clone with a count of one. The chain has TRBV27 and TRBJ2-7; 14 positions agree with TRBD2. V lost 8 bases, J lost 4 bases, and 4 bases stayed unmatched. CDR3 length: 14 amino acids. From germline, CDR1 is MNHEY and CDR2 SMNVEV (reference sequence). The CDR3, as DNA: TGTGCCAGCGGGAGACTAGCGGGGGGGTACGAGCAGTACTTC. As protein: CASGRLAGGYEQYF.

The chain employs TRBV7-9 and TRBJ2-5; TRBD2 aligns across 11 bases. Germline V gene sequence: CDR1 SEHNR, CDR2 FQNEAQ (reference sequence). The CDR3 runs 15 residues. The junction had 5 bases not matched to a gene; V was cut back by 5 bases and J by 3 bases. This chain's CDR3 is CASSVGTSGKETQYF. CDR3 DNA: TGTGCCAGCAGCGTCGGGACTAGCGGAAAAGAGACCCAGTACTTC.

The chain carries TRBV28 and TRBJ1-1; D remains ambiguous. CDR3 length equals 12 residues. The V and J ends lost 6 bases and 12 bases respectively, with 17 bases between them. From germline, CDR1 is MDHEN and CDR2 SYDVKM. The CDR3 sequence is CASRLRAAFSFF. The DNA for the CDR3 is TGTGCCAGCAGACTGAGGGCGGCGTTCTCTTTCTTT. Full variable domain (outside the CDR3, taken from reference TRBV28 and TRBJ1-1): DVKVTQSSRYLVKRTGEKVFLECVQDMDHENMFWYRQDPGLGLRLIYFSYDVKMKEKGDIPEGYSVSREKKERFSLILESASTNQTSMYLCASRLRAAFSFFGQGTRLTVV.